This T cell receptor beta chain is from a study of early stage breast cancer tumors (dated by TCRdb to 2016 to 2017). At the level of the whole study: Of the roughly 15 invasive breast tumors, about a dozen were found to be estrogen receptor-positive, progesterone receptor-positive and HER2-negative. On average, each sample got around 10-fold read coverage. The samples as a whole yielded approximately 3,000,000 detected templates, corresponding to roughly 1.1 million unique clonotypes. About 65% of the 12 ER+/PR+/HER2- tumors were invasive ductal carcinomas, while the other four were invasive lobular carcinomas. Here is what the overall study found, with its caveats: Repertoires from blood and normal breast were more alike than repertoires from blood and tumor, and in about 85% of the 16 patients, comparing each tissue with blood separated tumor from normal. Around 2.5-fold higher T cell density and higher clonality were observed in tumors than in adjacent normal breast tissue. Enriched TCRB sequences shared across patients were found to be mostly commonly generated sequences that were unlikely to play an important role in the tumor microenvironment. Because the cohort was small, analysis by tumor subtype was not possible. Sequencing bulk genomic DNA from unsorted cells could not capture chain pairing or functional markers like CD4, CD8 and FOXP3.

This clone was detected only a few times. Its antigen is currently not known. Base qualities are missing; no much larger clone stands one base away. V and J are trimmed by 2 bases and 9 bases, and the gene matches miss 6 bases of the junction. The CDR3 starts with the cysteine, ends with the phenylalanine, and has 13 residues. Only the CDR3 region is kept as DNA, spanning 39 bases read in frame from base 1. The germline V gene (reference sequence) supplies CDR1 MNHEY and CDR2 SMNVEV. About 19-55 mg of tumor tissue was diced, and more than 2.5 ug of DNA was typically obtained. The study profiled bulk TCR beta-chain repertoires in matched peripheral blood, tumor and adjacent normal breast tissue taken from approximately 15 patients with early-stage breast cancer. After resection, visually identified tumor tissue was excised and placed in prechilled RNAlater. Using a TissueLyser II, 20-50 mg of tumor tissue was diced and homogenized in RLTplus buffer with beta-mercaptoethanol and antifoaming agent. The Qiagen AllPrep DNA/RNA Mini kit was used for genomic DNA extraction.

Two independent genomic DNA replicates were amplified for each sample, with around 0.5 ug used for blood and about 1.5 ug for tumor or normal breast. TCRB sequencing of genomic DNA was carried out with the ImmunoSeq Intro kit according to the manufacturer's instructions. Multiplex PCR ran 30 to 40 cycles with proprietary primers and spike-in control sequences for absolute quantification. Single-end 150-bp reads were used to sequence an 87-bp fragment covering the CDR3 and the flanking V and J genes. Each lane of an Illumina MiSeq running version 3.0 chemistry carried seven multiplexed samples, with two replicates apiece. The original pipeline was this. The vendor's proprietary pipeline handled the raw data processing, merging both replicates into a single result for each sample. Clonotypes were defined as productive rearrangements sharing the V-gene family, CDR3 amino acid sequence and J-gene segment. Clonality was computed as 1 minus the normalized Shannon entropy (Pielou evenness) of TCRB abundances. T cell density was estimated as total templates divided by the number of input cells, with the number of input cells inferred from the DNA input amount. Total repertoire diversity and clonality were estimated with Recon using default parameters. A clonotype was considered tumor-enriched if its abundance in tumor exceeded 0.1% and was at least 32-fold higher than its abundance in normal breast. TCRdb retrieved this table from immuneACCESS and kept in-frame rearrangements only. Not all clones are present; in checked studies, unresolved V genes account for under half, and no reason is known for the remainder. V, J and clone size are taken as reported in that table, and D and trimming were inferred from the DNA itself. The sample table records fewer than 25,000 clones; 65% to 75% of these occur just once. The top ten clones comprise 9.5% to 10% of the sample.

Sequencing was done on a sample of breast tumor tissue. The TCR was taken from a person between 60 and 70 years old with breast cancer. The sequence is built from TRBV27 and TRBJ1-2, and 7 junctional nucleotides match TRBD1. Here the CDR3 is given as CASSLDRERSYTF. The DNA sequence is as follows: TGTGCCAGCAGTTTAGACAGGGAAAGAAGCTACACCTTC.